This TCR beta chain derives from a study of regulatory T cells in long-lasting Graves disease. Findings of the study overall: Shared public clonotypes totalled fewer than 3,000 in persistent patients, compared with approximately 970 in new patients. It was in persistent disease that TRBV28, TRBJ1-2 and TRBJ2-5 were favored. Persistent Graves' disease cases displayed lower TCR diversity than newly diagnosed ones.

This clonotype occurred many times. No antigen is known for it. The authors built TCR beta libraries using iRepertoire HTBI primers and Arm-PCR of CDR3 regions. One entry per CDR3 protein results from TCRdb running MiXCR on the multiplex PCR reads. The sample consists of hundreds of thousands of distinct CDR3 sequences, around a fifth of them appearing once. With 7 bases removed from V and 3 bases from J, the gap between germline ends came to 25 bases. Germline V lookup: CDR1 MDHEN, CDR2 SYDVKM. This CDR3 contains 17 residues. Time point defined: persistent/refractory GD, antithyroid drugs over 5 years with positive TRAb. TCR sequences were obtained from RNA taken from PBMCs. Staff took about 9.8 milliliters of peripheral blood and put it into EDTA tubes.

This sequence joins TRBV28 and TRBJ2-7; D possibly corresponds to TRBD1 (6 bases). This specimen consisted of peripheral blood mononuclear cells (PBMCs), obtained when the disease was refractory, from a patient treated with antithyroid drugs. The source of this sequence is a female donor with Graves disease. The CDR3 sequence is CASINAWAARGIYEQYF. The CDR3, as DNA: TGTGCCAGCATCAACGCGTGGGCAGCCAGGGGAATCTACGAGCAGTACTTC.